The 13 T cell receptor beta chains given below trace back to one sample, sequenced in a study of blood T cell repertoires in COVID-19 (dated by TCRdb to 2020 to 2022). Preparation of the library involved the immunoSEQ multiplex PCR assay. The immuneACCESS repertoire file appears here via TCRdb, limited to in-frame rearrangements. These files lack a portion of the clones; in checked studies, under half of the deficit traces to unresolved V genes, and the cause of the others is not known. This sample comprises some 43,000 clones, 80% to 90% of them detected only once. 15% of the sample lies in the top ten. Sequencing used peripheral blood. Receptors were obtained from a man aged 60 to 75 with active COVID-19.

V is TRBV5-1 and J is TRBJ1-1; TRBD1 matches 8 bases. V trimming: 4 bases; J trimming: 4 bases; junction bases outside the gene matches: 6. This CDR3 spans 14 amino acids. Germline CDR1 and CDR2: SGHRS and YFSETQ. CDR3 residues: CASSPTGVGTEAFF. CDR3 coding DNA: TGCGCCAGCAGCCCGACAGGGGTTGGCACTGAAGCTTTCTTT.

This clone was counted a single time. The chain recombines TRBV7-3 with TRBJ2-1; the D gene is possibly TRBD1 (6 bases). The CDR3 length is 13 residues. Germline V gene data show CDR1 as SGHTA and CDR2 as FQGTGA. V was clipped by 4 bases and J by 10 bases, with 14 bases between them. CDR3: CASSSGQLTEQFF. In DNA, the CDR3 is TGTGCCAGCAGCTCTGGACAGCTCACAGAGCAGTTCTTC.

This chain joins TRBV7-2 and TRBJ2-7; D is unclear. The CDR3 covers 13 residues. V gave up 6 bases and J gave up 7 bases, with 16 bases separating them. Germline V gene data show CDR1 as SGHTA and CDR2 as FQGNSA. The CDR3 nucleotides read TGTGCCAGCAGTCGCCTAGGTCGTACTGAGCAGTACTTC. Protein: CASSRLGRTEQYF.

The rearrangement links TRBV7-8 to TRBJ2-7; TRBD1 matches 8 bases. V was clipped by 1 base and J by 4 bases; unmatched bases: 3. Germline-derived CDR1 and CDR2 are SGHVS and FQNEAQ. This CDR3 has 14 residues. In nucleotides, the CDR3 is TGTGCCAGCAGCTTAGGACAGGGGTTGTACGAGCAGTACTTC. Its translation: CASSLGQGLYEQYF. The variable domain in full, completed from reference TRBV7-8 and TRBJ2-7, reads GAGVSQSPRYKVAKRGQDVALRCDPISGHVSLFWYQQALGQGPEFLTYFQNEAQLDKSGLPSDRFFAERPEGSVSTLKIQRTQQEDSAVYLCASSLGQGLYEQYFGPGTRLTVT.

The chain couples TRBV27 to TRBJ2-5, with 7 positions matching TRBD2. The CDR3 extends over 12 amino acids. V trimming: 5 bases; J trimming: 3 bases; junction bases outside the gene matches: 0. The V gene's germline CDR1 is MNHEY and CDR2 SMNVEV (reference sequence). The DNA for the CDR3 is TGTGCCAGCAGTCGGGGGGAAGAGACCCAGTACTTC. Translated: CASSRGEETQYF.

The V and J genes are TRBV7-2 and TRBJ2-2; 9 bases align to TRBD2. This CDR3 spans 17 amino acids. The V segment lost 2 bases and the J segment 7 bases; nucleotides outside the gene matches: 11. Germline CDR1 reads SGHTA; CDR2 reads FQGNSA. The CDR3 coding sequence is TGTGCCAGCAGCTTATGGTCGCGGGGGGGCGGAAGCGGGGAGCTGTTTTTT. Translated: CASSLWSRGGGSGELFF.

The rearrangement joins TRBV6-2 or TRBV6-3 to TRBJ2-4; 8 nucleotides line up with TRBD1. Germline assignment: CDR1 MNHEY and CDR2 SVGEGT. Losses at the gene ends were 5 bases for V and 0 bases for J; bases not matched to a gene: 6. This CDR3 has 16 residues. The CDR3 region has the DNA TGTGCCAGCAGTACAGGGGACAGGTTAGCCAAAAACATTCAGTACTTC. It is translated as CASSTGDRLAKNIQYF.

V and J are TRBV11-1 and TRBJ2-3; maybe TRBD1 (6 bases). Germline V gives CDR1 SGHAT, CDR2 FQDESV (reference sequence). V gave up 1 base and J gave up 1 base, with 6 bases separating them. This CDR3 has 14 amino acids. CDR3 in DNA: TGTGCCAGCAGCTTAGGGACAGGCACAGATACGCAGTATTTT. Protein sequence: CASSLGTGTDTQYF. Drawing the rest from reference TRBV11-1 and TRBJ2-3, the complete variable domain is EAEVAQSPRYKITEKSQAVAFWCDPISGHATLYWYRQILGQGPELLVQFQDESVVDDSQLPKDRFSAERLKGVDSTLKIQPAELGDSAMYLCASSLGTGTDTQYFGPGTRLTVL.

The rearrangement joins TRBV4-1 to TRBJ2-3; unclear D gene. In germline, CDR1 is MGHRA, CDR2 YSYEKL. The CDR3 sequence is 14 residues long. V was cut by 1 base and J by 0 bases, with 5 bases left in between. CDR3 bases: TGCGCCAGCAGCCAAGCCTCTAGCACAGATACGCAGTATTTT. Its translation: CASSQASSTDTQYF.

This rearrangement joins TRBV3-1 (or the pseudogene TRBV3-2) to TRBJ1-6, with 10 bases that match TRBD1. J lost 6 bases, V lost 2 bases, and 7 bases had no gene match. Germline V CDR1 and CDR2: LGHDT, YNNKEL (reference sequence). This CDR3 spans 17 amino acids. The DNA for the CDR3 is TGTGCCAGCAGCCAATTCGGGACAGGGGTGATTAATTCACCCCTCCACTTT. This gives the protein CASSQFGTGVINSPLHF.

This clone was counted between two and nine times. The chain uses TRBV7-9 and TRBJ1-1, with D tentatively TRBD1 (5 bases). Looked up from germline, CDR1 is SEHNR and CDR2 is FQNEAQ (reference sequence). Trimming took 5 bases from V and 7 from J, leaving 11 bases between them. The CDR3 sequence is 12 residues long. CDR3 amino acids: CASSQLTDEAFF. The CDR3 bases are TGTGCCAGCAGCCAATTGACAGATGAAGCTTTCTTT.

This clone showed up just once. The rearrangement joins TRBV28 to TRBJ1-5; D perhaps matches TRBD1 (6 bases). The V gene's germline CDR1 is MDHEN and CDR2 SYDVKM. Trimming took off 6 bases at V and 1 base at J, with 10 bases between the two ends. The CDR3 sequence is 14 residues long. The CDR3 DNA follows: TGTGCCAGCAGCCCCGGGACAAGCAATCAGCCCCAGCATTTT. Its translation is CASSPGTSNQPQHF.

V is TRBV4-3 and J is TRBJ1-5; TRBD1 is a possible D gene (6 bases). The CDR3 runs 14 residues. Germline V gene lookup returns CDR1 LGHNA and CDR2 YSLEER. Trimming cost V 1 base and J 7 bases, with 11 bases left between them. Here the CDR3 DNA reads TGCGCCAGCAGCCAAGCCCTTACAGGGCAGCCCCAGCATTTT. It codes for CASSQALTGQPQHF.